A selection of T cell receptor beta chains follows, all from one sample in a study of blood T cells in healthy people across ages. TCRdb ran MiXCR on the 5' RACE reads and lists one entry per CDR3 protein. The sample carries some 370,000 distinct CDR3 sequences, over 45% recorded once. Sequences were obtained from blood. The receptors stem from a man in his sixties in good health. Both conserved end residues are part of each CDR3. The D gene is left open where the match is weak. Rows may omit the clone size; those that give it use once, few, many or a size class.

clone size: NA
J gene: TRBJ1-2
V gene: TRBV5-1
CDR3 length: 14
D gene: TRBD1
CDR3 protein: CASSPQDRAYGYTF
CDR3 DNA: TGCGCCAGCAGCCCCCAGGACAGGGCTTATGGCTACACCTTC

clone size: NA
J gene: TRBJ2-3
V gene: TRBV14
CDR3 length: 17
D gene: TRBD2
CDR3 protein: CASSQDRRLAGRDTQYF
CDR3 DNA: TGTGCCAGCAGCCAAGATCGGCGGCTAGCGGGGAGAGATACGCAGTATTTT

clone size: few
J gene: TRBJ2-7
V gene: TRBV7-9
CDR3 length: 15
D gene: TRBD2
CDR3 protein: CASSLLSGTFYEQYF
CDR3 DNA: TGTGCCAGCAGCCTTCTTAGCGGGACCTTCTACGAGCAGTACTTC

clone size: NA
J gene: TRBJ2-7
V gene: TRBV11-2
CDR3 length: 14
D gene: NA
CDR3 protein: CASSLSGVQYEQYF
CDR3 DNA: TGTGCCAGCAGCCTCAGCGGAGTTCAATACGAGCAGTACTTC

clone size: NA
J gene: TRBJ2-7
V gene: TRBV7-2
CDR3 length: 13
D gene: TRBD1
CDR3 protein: CASSRDRADEQYF
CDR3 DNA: TGTGCCAGCAGCAGGGACAGGGCTGACGAGCAGTACTTC

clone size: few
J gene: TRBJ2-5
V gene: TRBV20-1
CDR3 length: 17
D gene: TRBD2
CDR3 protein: CSAREPMASGRGETQYF
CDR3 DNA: TGCAGTGCTAGGGAACCCATGGCTAGCGGGAGGGGAGAGACCCAGTACTTC

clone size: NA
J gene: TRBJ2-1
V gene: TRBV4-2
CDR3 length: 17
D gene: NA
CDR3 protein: CASSQEPGPSVYNEQFF
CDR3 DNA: TGTGCCAGCAGCCAAGAACCCGGGCCTAGCGTTTACAATGAGCAGTTCTTC

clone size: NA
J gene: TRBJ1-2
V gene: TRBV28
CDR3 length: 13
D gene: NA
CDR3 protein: CASSRKASYGYTF
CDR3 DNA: TGTGCCAGCAGCCGCAAAGCAAGCTATGGCTACACCTTC

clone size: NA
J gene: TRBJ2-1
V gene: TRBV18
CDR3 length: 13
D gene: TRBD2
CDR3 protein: CASSLGEGDEQFF
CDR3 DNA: TGTGCCAGCTCACTAGGGGAGGGCGATGAGCAGTTCTTC

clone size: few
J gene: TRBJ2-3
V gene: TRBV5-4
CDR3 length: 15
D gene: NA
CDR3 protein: CASSAGQHNTDTQYF
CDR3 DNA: TGTGCCAGCAGCGCCGGACAGCATAACACAGATACGCAGTATTTT

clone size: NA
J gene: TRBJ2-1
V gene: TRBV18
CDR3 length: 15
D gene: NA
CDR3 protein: CASSDLGASYNEQFF
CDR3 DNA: TGTGCCAGCTCTGACCTGGGGGCCTCCTACAATGAGCAGTTCTTC

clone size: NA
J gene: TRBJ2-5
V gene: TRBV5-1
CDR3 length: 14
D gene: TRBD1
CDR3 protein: CASSWDSTQETQYF
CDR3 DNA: TGCGCCAGCAGCTGGGACAGCACTCAAGAGACCCAGTACTTC

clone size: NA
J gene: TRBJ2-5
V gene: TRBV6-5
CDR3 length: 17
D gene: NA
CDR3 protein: CASSYSQVVGGEETQYF
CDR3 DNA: TGTGCCAGCAGTTACTCTCAAGTAGTGGGTGGAGAAGAGACCCAGTACTTC

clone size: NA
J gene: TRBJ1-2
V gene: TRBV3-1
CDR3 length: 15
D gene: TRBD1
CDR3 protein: CASSPELWTGNGYTF
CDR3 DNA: TGTGCCAGCAGCCCAGAACTCTGGACAGGCAATGGCTACACCTTC

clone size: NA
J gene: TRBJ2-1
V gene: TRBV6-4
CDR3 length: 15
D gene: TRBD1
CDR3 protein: CASSTGTGVYNEQFF
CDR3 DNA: TGTGCCAGCAGTACCGGGACAGGGGTCTACAATGAGCAGTTCTTC

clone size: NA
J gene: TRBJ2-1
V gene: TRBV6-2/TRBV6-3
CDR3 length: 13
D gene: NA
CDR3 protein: CASSFAVYNEQFF
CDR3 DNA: TGTGCCAGCAGCTTCGCTGTGTACAATGAGCAGTTCTTC

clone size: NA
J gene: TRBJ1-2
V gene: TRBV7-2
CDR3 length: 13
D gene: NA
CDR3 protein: CASSSRVGSGYTF
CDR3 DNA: TGTGCCAGCAGCTCGCGAGTAGGTAGTGGCTACACCTTC

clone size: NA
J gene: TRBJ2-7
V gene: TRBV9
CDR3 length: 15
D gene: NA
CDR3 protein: CASTDHGSQVDEQYF
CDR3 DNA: TGTGCCAGCACCGATCACGGGTCCCAGGTCGATGAGCAGTACTTC

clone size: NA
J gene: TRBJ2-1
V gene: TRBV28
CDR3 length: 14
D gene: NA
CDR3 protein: CASRPPGGYNEQFF
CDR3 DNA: TGTGCCAGCCGGCCTCCCGGAGGCTACAATGAGCAGTTCTTC

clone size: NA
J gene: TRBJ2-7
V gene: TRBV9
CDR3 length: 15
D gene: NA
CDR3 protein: CASSALGRGWDEQYF
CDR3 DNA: TGTGCCAGCAGCGCCCTTGGCAGGGGTTGGGACGAGCAGTACTTC

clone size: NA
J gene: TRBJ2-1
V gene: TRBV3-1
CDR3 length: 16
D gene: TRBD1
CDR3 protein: CASSPIRDRVRNEQFF
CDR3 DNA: TGTGCCAGCAGCCCCATTAGGGACAGGGTTCGCAATGAGCAGTTCTTC

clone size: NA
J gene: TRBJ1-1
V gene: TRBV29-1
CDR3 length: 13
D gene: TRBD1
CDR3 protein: CSVKRTGDGRAFF
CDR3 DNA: TGCAGCGTCAAAAGGACAGGGGATGGTCGAGCTTTCTTT

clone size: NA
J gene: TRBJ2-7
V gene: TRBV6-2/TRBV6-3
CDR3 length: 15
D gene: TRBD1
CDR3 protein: CASSPDRVLWNEQYF
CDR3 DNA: TGTGCCAGCAGCCCGGACAGGGTCTTATGGAACGAGCAGTACTTC

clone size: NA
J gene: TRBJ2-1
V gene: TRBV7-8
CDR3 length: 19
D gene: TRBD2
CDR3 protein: CASSSPTSGGLSRYNEQFF
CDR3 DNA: TGTGCCAGCAGCTCTCCGACTAGCGGGGGCCTCTCGAGGTACAATGAGCAGTTCTTC

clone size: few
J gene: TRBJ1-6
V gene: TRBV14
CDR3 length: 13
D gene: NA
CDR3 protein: CASGGNYNSPLHF
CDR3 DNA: TGTGCTTCCGGGGGGAACTATAATTCACCCCTCCACTTT

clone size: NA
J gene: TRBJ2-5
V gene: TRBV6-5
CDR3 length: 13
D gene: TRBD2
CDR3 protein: CASSGAGEETQYF
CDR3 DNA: TGTGCCAGCAGCGGAGCGGGAGAAGAGACCCAGTACTTC